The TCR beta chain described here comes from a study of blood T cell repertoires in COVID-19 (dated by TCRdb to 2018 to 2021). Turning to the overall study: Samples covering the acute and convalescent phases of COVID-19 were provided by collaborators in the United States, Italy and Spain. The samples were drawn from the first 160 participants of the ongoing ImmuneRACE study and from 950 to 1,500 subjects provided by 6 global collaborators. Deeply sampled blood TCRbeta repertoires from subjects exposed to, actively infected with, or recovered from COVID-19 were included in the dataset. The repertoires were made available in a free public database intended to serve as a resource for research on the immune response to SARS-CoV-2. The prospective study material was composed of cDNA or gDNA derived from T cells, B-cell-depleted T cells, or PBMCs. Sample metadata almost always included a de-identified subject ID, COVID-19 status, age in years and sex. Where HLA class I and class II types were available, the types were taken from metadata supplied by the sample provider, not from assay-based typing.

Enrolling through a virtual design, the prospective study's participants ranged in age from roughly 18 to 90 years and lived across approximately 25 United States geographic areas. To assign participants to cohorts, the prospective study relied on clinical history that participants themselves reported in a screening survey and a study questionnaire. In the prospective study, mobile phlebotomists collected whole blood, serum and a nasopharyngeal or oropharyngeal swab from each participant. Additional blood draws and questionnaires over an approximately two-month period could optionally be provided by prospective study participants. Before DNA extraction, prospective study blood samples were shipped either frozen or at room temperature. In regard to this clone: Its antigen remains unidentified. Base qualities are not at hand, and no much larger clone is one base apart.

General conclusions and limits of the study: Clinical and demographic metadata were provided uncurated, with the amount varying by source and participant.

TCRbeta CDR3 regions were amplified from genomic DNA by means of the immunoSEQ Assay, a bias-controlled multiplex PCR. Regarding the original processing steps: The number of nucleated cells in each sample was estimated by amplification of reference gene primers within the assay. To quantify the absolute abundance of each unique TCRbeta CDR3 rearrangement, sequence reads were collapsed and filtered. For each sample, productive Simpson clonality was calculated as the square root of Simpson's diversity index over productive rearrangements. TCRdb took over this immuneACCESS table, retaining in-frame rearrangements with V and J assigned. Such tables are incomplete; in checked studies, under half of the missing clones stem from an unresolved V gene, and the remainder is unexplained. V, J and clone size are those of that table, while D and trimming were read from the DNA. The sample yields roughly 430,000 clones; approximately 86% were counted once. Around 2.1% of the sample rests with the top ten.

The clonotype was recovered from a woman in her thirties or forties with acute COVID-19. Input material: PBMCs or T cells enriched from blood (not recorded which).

The nucleotide sequence is TGTGCCAGCCGTCGGCAGGTAGGCGGGGGGGCCCCTGGGGCCAACGTCCTGACTTTC. Translation gives CASRRQVGGGAPGANVLTF. The chain links TRBV19 with TRBJ2-6; 9 nucleotides in the junction match TRBD2. At the junction V is shortened by 9 bases and J by 2 bases; bases outside the gene matches: 17. Counted from cysteine to phenylalanine, this CDR3 has 19 amino acids. The read is trimmed to its CDR3 DNA, 57 bases read in frame from base 1. CDR1 and CDR2 were assigned from the germline V gene (reference sequence) as LNHDA and SQIVND.